The rows below give T cell receptor beta chains drawn from one sample of a study of blood T cells in healthy people across ages. TCRdb itself ran the 5' RACE reads through MiXCR, one entry per CDR3 protein. This table has 1.4 million or so distinct CDR3 sequences, less than 45% appearing once. What was sequenced was blood. All receptors come from a woman between 18 and 29 years old in good health. The CDR3 runs from the conserved cysteine through the conserved F or W. A D gene is named only where the DNA matches it firmly. Expanded clones are given a class, and other clones once, few, many or no size at all.

CDR3,DNA,V,size,J,length,D
CASSEWGQAYGYTF,TGTGCCAGCAGTGAATGGGGACAGGCCTATGGCTACACCTTC,TRBV2,few,TRBJ1-2,14,TRBD1
CSARDPLDPLHF,TGCAGTGCTAGAGATCCCCTGGACCCCCTCCACTTT,TRBV20-1,few,TRBJ1-6,12,NA
CASSQGDTTEAFF,TGTGCCAGCAGTCAGGGGGATACCACTGAAGCTTTCTTT,TRBV6-5,NA,TRBJ1-1,13,TRBD1
CASGLAASSYNEQFF,TGTGCCAGCGGTTTAGCGGCGAGCTCCTACAATGAGCAGTTCTTC,TRBV6-5,few,TRBJ2-1,15,NA
CASTPLGLAGEQYF,TGTGCCAGCACCCCGCTGGGACTAGCGGGAGAGCAGTACTTC,TRBV2,NA,TRBJ2-7,14,TRBD2
CASSDGPPSSYNEQFF,TGTGCCTCCAGTGATGGACCCCCGAGCTCCTACAATGAGCAGTTCTTC,TRBV24-1,few,TRBJ2-1,16,NA
CSVDKQGYGNTIYF,TGCAGCGTTGATAAGCAGGGGTATGGAAACACCATATATTTT,TRBV29-1,NA,TRBJ1-3,14,NA
CSGKEAFF,TGCAGTGGGAAGGAAGCTTTCTTT,TRBV20-1,NA,TRBJ1-1,8,NA
CASSVGQLAGQETQYF,TGTGCCAGCAGCGTAGGTCAGCTAGCGGGGCAAGAGACCCAGTACTTC,TRBV9,NA,TRBJ2-5,16,TRBD2
CASSHLVKDTQYF,TGTGCCAGCAGCCACCTAGTCAAAGATACGCAGTATTTT,TRBV4-2,NA,TRBJ2-3,13,NA
CASSGGLGYEKLFF,TGTGCCAGCAGCGGCGGGCTGGGCTATGAAAAACTGTTTTTT,TRBV7-2,few,TRBJ1-4,14,NA
CASSPPELVMGTYEQYF,TGTGCCAGCAGTCCCCCGGAACTTGTGATGGGGACCTACGAGCAGTACTTC,TRBV6-6,NA,TRBJ2-7,17,NA
CSVEDRVVLLSNEQFF,TGCAGCGTTGAAGACAGGGTAGTCTTATTGAGCAATGAGCAGTTCTTC,TRBV29-1,many,TRBJ2-1,16,NA
CASKAGINYGYTF,TGTGCCAGCAAGGCGGGCATTAACTATGGCTACACCTTC,TRBV2,few,TRBJ1-2,13,NA
CASSQGAGVGELFF,TGCGCCAGCAGCCAAGGGGCTGGGGTAGGGGAGCTGTTTTTT,TRBV4-1,NA,TRBJ2-2,14,NA
CASSYQGLDYNEQFF,TGTGCCAGCAGTTACCAGGGACTAGACTACAATGAGCAGTTCTTC,TRBV6-2/TRBV6-3,NA,TRBJ2-1,15,TRBD2
CASSDRGPQPQHF,TGTGCCAGCAGCGACAGGGGTCCCCAGCCCCAGCATTTT,TRBV27,NA,TRBJ1-5,13,TRBD1
CATSRSIGGYTF,TGTGCCACCAGCAGATCTATCGGGGGCTACACCTTC,TRBV15,NA,TRBJ1-2,12,NA
CASSLGQGATNYGYTF,TGCGCCAGCAGCTTGGGACAGGGGGCAACTAACTATGGCTACACCTTC,TRBV5-1,NA,TRBJ1-2,16,TRBD1
CASSYEVYNEQFF,TGTGCCAGCAGTTACGAAGTTTACAATGAGCAGTTCTTC,TRBV6-2/TRBV6-3,NA,TRBJ2-1,13,NA
CASSSRATYGYTF,TGTGCCAGCAGCTCTAGGGCCACCTATGGCTACACCTTC,TRBV7-2,NA,TRBJ1-2,13,NA
CASSQEGGGTPYEQYF,TGCGCCAGCAGCCAAGAGGGCGGGGGGACGCCCTACGAGCAGTACTTC,TRBV4-3,NA,TRBJ2-7,16,TRBD2
CASHRRADTQYF,TGTGCCAGCCATCGCAGGGCTGATACGCAGTATTTT,TRBV28,NA,TRBJ2-3,12,NA
CASSLVGTLSYEQYF,TGTGCCAGCAGCTTGGTAGGGACACTATCCTACGAGCAGTACTTC,TRBV5-6,many,TRBJ2-7,15,NA
CASSLGVPGEAFF,TGTGCCAGCAGTTTAGGGGTCCCCGGTGAAGCTTTCTTT,TRBV12-3/TRBV12-4,few,TRBJ1-1,13,NA
CAWSVLSSYNSPLHF,TGTGCCTGGAGTGTACTGAGCTCCTATAATTCACCCCTCCACTTT,TRBV30,few,TRBJ1-6,15,NA
CASSWGQKLYGYTF,TGTGCCAGCAGCTGGGGACAGAAACTTTATGGCTACACCTTC,TRBV2,NA,TRBJ1-2,14,TRBD1
CASSLSRDRGWVYEQYF,TGTGCCAGCAGTTTATCGAGGGACAGGGGCTGGGTCTACGAGCAGTACTTC,TRBV27,NA,TRBJ2-7,17,TRBD1
CASSLNQGNEQFF,TGCGCCAGCAGCTTAAACCAGGGGAATGAGCAGTTCTTC,TRBV5-1,few,TRBJ2-1,13,NA
CASSQEGGLDVWDGEQFF,TGTGCCAGCAGCCAAGAAGGGGGACTAGACGTTTGGGACGGAGAGCAGTTCTTC,TRBV3-1,NA,TRBJ2-1,18,TRBD2
CSAEPRQTDTQYF,TGCAGTGCTGAACCTCGACAGACAGATACGCAGTATTTT,TRBV20-1,NA,TRBJ2-3,13,NA
CATSRSGTSGSYEQYF,TGTGCCACCAGCAGATCCGGGACTAGCGGGTCTTACGAGCAGTACTTC,TRBV15,NA,TRBJ2-7,16,TRBD2
CSVERGMGETQYF,TGCAGCGTTGAACGGGGGATGGGGGAGACCCAGTACTTC,TRBV29-1,NA,TRBJ2-5,13,NA
CASSPYGDNQPQHF,TGTGCCAGCAGCCCCTACGGAGACAATCAGCCCCAGCATTTT,TRBV27,NA,TRBJ1-5,14,NA
CASSSLGGPETQYF,TGTGCCAGCAGCTCCCTCGGCGGGCCAGAGACCCAGTACTTC,TRBV9,NA,TRBJ2-5,14,NA
CASRRTGTGYTF,TGTGCCAGCAGACGCACCGGGACAGGCTACACCTTC,TRBV2,few,TRBJ1-2,12,NA
CASSFRINRGDPHYGYTF,TGTGCCAGCAGCTTCCGAATTAACAGGGGGGATCCTCACTATGGCTACACCTTC,TRBV7-2,few,TRBJ1-2,18,TRBD1
CSASGTITATDTQYF,TGCAGCGCCTCGGGGACGATAACCGCCACAGATACGCAGTATTTT,TRBV29-1,few,TRBJ2-3,15,NA
CASSWSSGANEQYF,TGTGCCAGCAGTTGGAGTAGCGGGGCCAACGAGCAGTACTTC,TRBV12-3/TRBV12-4,few,TRBJ2-7,14,TRBD2
CASSKGGILAGSYEQYF,TGTGCCAGCAGCAAAGGAGGGATACTAGCGGGGTCCTACGAGCAGTACTTC,TRBV21-1,NA,TRBJ2-7,17,NA
CASSYDGLAGVGDTQYF,TGTGCCAGCAGTTACGACGGACTTGCGGGAGTGGGAGATACGCAGTATTTT,TRBV6-5,NA,TRBJ2-3,17,TRBD2
CASSSRRVGGSTDTQYF,TGTGCCAGCAGCTCCCGGCGGGTAGGAGGGAGCACAGATACGCAGTATTTT,TRBV7-9,NA,TRBJ2-3,17,NA
CASSWEQRVNTEAFF,TGTGCCAGCAGTTGGGAACAGCGTGTGAACACTGAAGCTTTCTTT,TRBV12-3/TRBV12-4,NA,TRBJ1-1,15,NA
CASSYSNSFNRPQHF,TGTGCCAGCAGTTATTCGAATAGTTTTAATCGGCCCCAGCATTTT,TRBV6-6,NA,TRBJ1-5,15,NA